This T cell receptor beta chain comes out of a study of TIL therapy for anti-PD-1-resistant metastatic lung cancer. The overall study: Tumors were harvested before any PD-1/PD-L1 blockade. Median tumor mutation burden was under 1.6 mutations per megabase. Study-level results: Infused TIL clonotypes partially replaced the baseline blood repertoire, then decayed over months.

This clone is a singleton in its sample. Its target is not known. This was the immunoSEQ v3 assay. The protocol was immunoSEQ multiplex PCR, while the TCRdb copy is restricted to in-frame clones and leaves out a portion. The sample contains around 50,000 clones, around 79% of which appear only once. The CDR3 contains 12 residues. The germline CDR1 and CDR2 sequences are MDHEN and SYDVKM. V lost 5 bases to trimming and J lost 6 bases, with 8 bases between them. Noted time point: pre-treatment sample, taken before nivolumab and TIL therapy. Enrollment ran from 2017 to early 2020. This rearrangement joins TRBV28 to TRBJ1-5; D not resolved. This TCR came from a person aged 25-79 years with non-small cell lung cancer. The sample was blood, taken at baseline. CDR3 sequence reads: CASSPGGQPQHF. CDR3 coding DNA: TGTGCCAGCAGTCCGGGTGGTCAGCCCCAGCATTTT. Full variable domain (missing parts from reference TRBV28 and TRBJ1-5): DVKVTQSSRYLVKRTGEKVFLECVQDMDHENMFWYRQDPGLGLRLIYFSYDVKMKEKGDIPEGYSVSREKKERFSLILESASTNQTSMYLCASSPGGQPQHFGDGTRLSIL.